This T cell receptor beta chain was sequenced for a study of beta chain features in type 1 diabetes. Study context: Cells sorted and examined across all samples totaled more than 90,000,000. General observations from the study: When Type 1 diabetes patients were examined, their TCRB CDR3s proved moderately but significantly shorter in all four CD4+ subsets. The question of HLA type influencing TCRB rearrangement was one that remained unresolved here.

As concerns this clone: Its specificity is unknown. Other DNA sequences within the sample encode an identical CDR3.

A heparinised blood draw that averaged about 100 mL was obtained once from each donor. The isolated RNA, all of it, was reverse transcribed, so expressed TCRB transcripts were what got sequenced. This table comes from immunoSEQ multiplex PCR, and its TCRdb copy is limited to in-frame clones, with some not included. The sample has approximately 730,000 clones, 13% seen once; the top ten hold 0.022%. V shed 6 bases and J 3 bases; nucleotides not matched to a gene: 4. The CDR3 contains 13 residues. Germline loops: CDR1 KGHSH, CDR2 LQKENI. This chain links TRBV18 with TRBJ1-1; 7 positions agree with TRBD1. The TCR comes from a man between 18 and 29 years old with type 1 diabetes. Sequences were obtained from naive CD4+ T cells from blood. The CDR3 nucleotides are TGTGCCAGCTCCCCTGGGACAGACACTGAAGCTTTCTTT. As protein: CASSPGTDTEAFF.